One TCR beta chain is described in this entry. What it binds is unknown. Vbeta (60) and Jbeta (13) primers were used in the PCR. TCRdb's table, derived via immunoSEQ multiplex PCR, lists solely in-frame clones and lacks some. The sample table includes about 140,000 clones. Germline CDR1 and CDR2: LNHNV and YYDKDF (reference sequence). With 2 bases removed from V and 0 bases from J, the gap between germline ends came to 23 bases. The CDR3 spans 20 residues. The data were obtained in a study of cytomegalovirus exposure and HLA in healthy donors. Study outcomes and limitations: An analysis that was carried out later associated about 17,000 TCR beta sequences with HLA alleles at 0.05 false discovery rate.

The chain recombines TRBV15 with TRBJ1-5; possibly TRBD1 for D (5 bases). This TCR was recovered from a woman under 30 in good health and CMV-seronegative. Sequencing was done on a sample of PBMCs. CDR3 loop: CATSRFGTSEMQDSNQPQHF. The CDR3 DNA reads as TGTGCCACCAGCAGATTTGGGACTTCAGAGATGCAGGATAGCAATCAGCCCCAGCATTTT.